This T cell receptor (beta chain) came from a study of CD4+ T cells in melanoma (dated by TCRdb to the early 2020s). Regarding the complete study: Neoantigen-specific CD4+ T cells in human melanoma were investigated in the study.

The donors were people with melanoma. By sample share, this clone is medium-sized (0.01 to 0.1%). This receptor's antigen is unknown. Base-call qualities are not available, and no considerably larger clone is one nucleotide away. Reading the germline V gene gives CDR1 SGHRS and CDR2 YFSETQ. V and J are truncated by 0 bases and 5 bases respectively, leaving an intervening sequence of 11 bases. From the cysteine up to the phenylalanine, the CDR3 has a length of 15 residues. Left in the record is the CDR3 DNA by itself, 45 bases read in frame from the first base. The study at large found these results: Diverse differentiation states were reported to be shown by neoantigen-specific CD4+ T cells in melanoma. The report described a correlation between neoantigen-specific CD4+ T cells and the function of CD8+ T cells, macrophages and B cells.

The protocol used for the library was the immunoSEQ multiplex PCR assay. TCRdb limited this immuneACCESS table to in-frame rearrangements with V and J called. A share of clones is missing; checked studies link under half to unresolved V genes, and the rest is unexplained. The table for this sample lists about 10,000 clones; about 73% of them were counted only once. The ten largest account for around a fifth of the sample. The sequenced material came from cells from a culture (not recorded whether cultured in vitro). The sequence was obtained from a human donor with melanoma. The chain employs TRBV5-1 and TRBJ1-4; a tentative D call is TRBD1 (5 bases match). The nucleotides read TGCGCCAGCAGCTTGGACTATAACAGGAATGAAAAACTGTTTTTT. Its protein product is CASSLDYNRNEKLFF.